A single sample gave rise to the 20 T cell receptor beta chains below, sequenced in a study of vaccination and CD4 T cells after COVID-19. Sequencing of the DNA from cultured CD4+ T cells was carried out with the Oncomine TCR Beta short-read assay. TCRdb processed the PCR reads anew with MiXCR; each CDR3 protein has one entry. In the table there are fewer than 3,000 distinct CDR3 sequences, about a quarter of which are singletons. Regarding treatment: roughly ten-day PBMC culture with coronavirus spike peptide pools or control peptides (ViraFEST assay). The unexposed donor's CD4+ T cells were collected before the COVID-19 pandemic (2011-2018). These receptors are not linked to any known antigen. Sequenced material: CD4+ T cells from blood, cultured in vitro. These receptors came from a human donor in good health.

This chain's CDR3 is CSAPTGADTEAFF. CDR3 DNA sequence: TGCAGTGCTCCGACAGGGGCGGACACTGAAGCTTTCTTT. The gene calls are TRBV20-1 and TRBJ1-1; 8 nucleotides match TRBD1. CDR1 is DFQATT and CDR2 is SNEGSKA in the germline V gene (reference sequence). The CDR3 covers 13 residues. Trimming cost V 5 bases and J 3 bases; bases outside gene matches: 5.

The chain employs TRBV28 and TRBJ2-4; 9 bases match TRBD2. This CDR3 is 17 amino acids long. Per the germline V gene, CDR1 is MDHEN and CDR2 is SYDVKM. V shed 3 bases, J shed 2 bases, and the junction held 8 bases outside the gene matches. In nucleotides, the CDR3 is TGTGCCAGCAGTTTGCCCGCGGGGGGGGCGCCCAAAAACATTCAGTACTTC. Its translation: CASSLPAGGAPKNIQYF.

V gene TRBV20-1 combines with J gene TRBJ2-1; perhaps TRBD1 as D (6 bases). In germline, CDR1 is DFQATT, CDR2 SNEGSKA (reference sequence). The CDR3 spans 13 residues. V dropped 8 bases and J dropped 4 bases, with 15 bases sitting between them. The CDR3, as DNA: TGCAGTTTCCAGGGGAGCGCGTACAATGAGCAGTTCTTC. This codes for CSFQGSAYNEQFF.

The V call is TRBV27, the J call TRBJ2-1, with D perhaps matching TRBD2 (5 bases). The CDR3 runs 13 residues. V was shortened by 7 bases and J by 13 bases, with 20 bases between the two germline ends. Germline V CDR1 and CDR2: MNHEY, SMNVEV (reference sequence). CDR3 DNA sequence: TGTGCCAGCATCGACGTCGAAGCTAGCCACCAGTTCTTC. It translates to CASIDVEASHQFF.

The rearrangement joins TRBV5-1 to TRBJ1-1; D may be TRBD1 (5 bases). Germline CDR1 and CDR2: SGHRS and YFSETQ. Deletions cut 0 bases from V and 11 bases from J, with 11 bases between. The CDR3 runs to 12 residues. The DNA of the CDR3 is TGCGCCAGCAGCTTGGATGGGGGGTTCGCTTTCTTT. Its translation is CASSLDGGFAFF. The full variable domain, with the rest looked up from reference TRBV5-1 and TRBJ1-1, is KAGVTQTPRYLIKTRGQQVTLSCSPISGHRSVSWYQQTPGQGLQFLFEYFSETQRNKGNFPGRFSGRQFSNSRSEMNVSTLELGDSALYLCASSLDGGFAFFGQGTRLTVV.

This clonotype turned up a few times. The chain joins TRBV9 to TRBJ1-2, with D possibly TRBD1 on 6 matching bases. There are 14 residues in the CDR3. V dropped 4 bases and J dropped 4 bases, with 14 bases sitting between them. Germline V gives CDR1 SGDLS, CDR2 YYNGEE. The CDR3 DNA is TGTGCCAGCAGCCCTCGGACAGCTTTCTATGGCTACACCTTC. Translation: CASSPRTAFYGYTF.

This chain connects TRBV25-1 to TRBJ1-6, with 7 bases matching TRBD1. With V trimmed by 9 bases and J by 6 bases, 17 bases remained unmatched. The CDR3 is 17 residues long. In germline, CDR1 is MGHDK, CDR2 SYGVNS. The CDR3 loop reads CARIDREATGANSPLHF. For the CDR3, the DNA is TGTGCCAGGATTGACAGGGAGGCTACAGGGGCTAATTCACCCCTCCACTTT.

The rearrangement joins TRBV11-2 to TRBJ1-5, with D hard to call. Deletions cut 1 base from V and 3 bases from J, with 4 bases between. The germline gives CDR1 SGHAT, CDR2 FQNNGV. This CDR3 is 13 amino acids long. CDR3 residues: CASSLVINQPQHF. CDR3 nucleotides: TGTGCCAGCAGCTTAGTGATCAATCAGCCCCAGCATTTT.

This clonotype was counted a few times. The CDR3 region has the DNA TGTGCCAGTAGTCCGATAGCGGGGGAGACCCAGTACTTC. It encodes CASSPIAGETQYF. The chain combines TRBV19 with TRBJ2-5, with 8 bases aligning to TRBD2. CDR3 length: 13 amino acids. Germline lookup yields CDR1 LNHDA and CDR2 SQIVND (reference sequence). V lost 5 bases and J lost 5; bases outside the gene matches: 4.

This chain uses TRBV5-1 with TRBJ1-2, with 9 bases fitting TRBD1. The germline V gene has CDR1 SGHRS and CDR2 YFSETQ. This CDR3 spans 13 amino acids. V shed 4 bases, J shed 8 bases, and the junction held 6 bases outside the gene matches. CDR3 DNA: TGCGCCAGCAGCACGGGACAGGGCGGCGGCTACACCTTC. Protein: CASSTGQGGGYTF.

The V and J genes are TRBV28 and TRBJ2-7; TRBD2 matches 10 bases. The germline CDR1 and CDR2 sequences are MDHEN and SYDVKM. Trimming removed 4 bases from V and 0 bases from J; junction bases left unmatched: 9. This CDR3 has 17 residues. CDR3 sequence: CASSSQTSGTPSYEQYF. DNA of the CDR3: TGTGCCAGCAGTTCTCAAACTAGCGGGACCCCCTCCTACGAGCAGTACTTC.

A word on this clonotype: One base away lies a much larger clone, so this may be a sequencing read error. The V gene is TRBV6-1, the J gene TRBJ2-7, with D unresolved. From germline, CDR1 is MNHNS and CDR2 SASEGT. This CDR3 spans 14 amino acids. V was shortened by 7 bases and J by 4 bases, with 17 bases between the two germline ends. The CDR3 sequence: CASTLSSGSYEQYF. Written as DNA, the CDR3 is TGTGCCAGCACCCTCAGCTCCGGCTCATACGAGCAGTACTTC.

V and J are TRBV6-5 and TRBJ2-1; 10 bases align to TRBD2. J lost 8 bases, V lost 4 bases, and 5 bases had no gene match. Germline values: CDR1 MNHEY, CDR2 SVGAGI. This CDR3 region has 14 residues. The CDR3 DNA follows: TGTGCCAGCAGTTTCCTAGCGGGAGTACATGAGCAGTTCTTC. Protein: CASSFLAGVHEQFF.

V and J are TRBV30 and TRBJ2-5; D is unclear. From germline, CDR1 is GTSNPN and CDR2 SVGIG (reference sequence). The CDR3 runs to 13 residues. Between the trimmed V and J ends, which lost 2 bases and 1 base, there was a span of 8 bases. CDR3 residues: CAWSRQPQETQYF. The CDR3 region has the DNA TGTGCCTGGAGTCGTCAGCCCCAAGAGACCCAGTACTTC. Filled out from reference TRBV30 and TRBJ2-5, the complete variable domain reads SQTIHQWPATLVQPVGSPLSLECTVEGTSNPNLYWYRQAAGRGLQLLFYSVGIGQISSEVPQNLSASRPQDRQFILSSKKLLLSDSGFYLCAWSRQPQETQYFGPGTRLLVL.

In this sample, this clonotype turned up a few times. V gene TRBV12-3 or TRBV12-4 combines with J gene TRBJ1-5, with D possibly being TRBD1 (6 bases). Trimming took off 5 bases at V and 4 bases at J, with 15 bases between the two ends. This CDR3 is built from 15 residues. The CDR3 DNA reads TGTGCCAGCAGTCCTACAGGGACGGGGAATCAGCCCCAGCATTTT. This translates into CASSPTGTGNQPQHF.

Relative to its sample, this clonotype is medium-sized. CDR3 amino acids: CASSSSGPKSGPQHF. CDR3 coding DNA: TGCGCCAGCAGCTCTTCAGGTCCAAAAAGCGGGCCCCAGCATTTT. This chain joins TRBV5-1 and TRBJ1-5; no definite D call. Trimming pared 3 bases from V and 9 bases from J, leaving 19 bases between. CDR1 is SGHRS and CDR2 is YFSETQ in the germline V gene. This CDR3 contains 15 residues.

This chain joins TRBV20-1 and TRBJ2-3; perhaps TRBD2 as D (5 bases). Germline lookup yields CDR1 DFQATT and CDR2 SNEGSKA (reference sequence). CDR3 length: 15 residues. Deletions cut 0 bases from V and 4 bases from J, with 14 bases between. This CDR3 is CSARDLWASPDTQYF. CDR3 DNA: TGCAGTGCTAGAGATTTGTGGGCTAGCCCAGATACGCAGTATTTT.

The V and J genes are TRBV7-8 and TRBJ2-1, with D perhaps matching TRBD2 (5 bases). The V gene's germline CDR1 is SGHVS and CDR2 FQNEAQ. CDR3 length: 15 residues. V shed 5 bases and J shed 4 bases, with 15 bases lying between them. The CDR3 nucleotides are TGTGCCAGCAGCCCCCGCGAGGGCAGGTACAATGAGCAGTTCTTC. It yields the protein CASSPREGRYNEQFF.

CDR3 sequence reads: CASYQTGNSYEQYF. The CDR3 nucleotides read TGCGCCAGTTACCAGACAGGGAACTCCTACGAGCAGTACTTC. V gene TRBV5-1 combines with J gene TRBJ2-7, with 7 bases aligning to TRBD1. This CDR3 region has 14 residues. The trim removed 8 bases at V and 0 bases at J, leaving 8 bases unmatched. Germline V gives CDR1 SGHRS, CDR2 YFSETQ.

The CDR3, as DNA: TGTGCCAGTAGTCCGACCCGCCCGGTGGGCTACACCTTC. Amino acid sequence: CASSPTRPVGYTF. The chain couples TRBV19 to TRBJ1-2; D ambiguous. CDR1 is LNHDA and CDR2 is SQIVND in the germline V gene (reference sequence). Trimming took off 5 bases at V and 8 bases at J, with 15 bases between the two ends. This CDR3 is built from 13 residues. Complete variable domain (other parts from reference TRBV19 and TRBJ1-2): DGGITQSPKYLFRKEGQNVTLSCEQNLNHDAMYWYRQDPGQGLRLIYYSQIVNDFQKGDIAEGYSVSREKKESFPLTVTSAQKNPTAFYLCASSPTRPVGYTFGSGTRLTVV.